This TCR beta chain comes out of a study of T cell responses to AZD1222 COVID-19 vaccine. Regarding the study as a whole: Researchers report vaccine-associated CD4 TCRs spanning spike, with dominance at 160-218 and 743-854.

CDR3 length: 16 residues. Germline CDR1 reads MDHEN; CDR2 reads SYDVKM. The V gene lost 2 bases and the J gene lost 6 bases, with 17 bases spanning the gap. About this clone itself: Its matching antigen is unknown.

Sequencing used immunoSEQ multiplex PCR; TCRdb keeps in-frame clones, though not all of them. The sample lists approximately 74,000 clones, roughly 82% occurring once. This specimen consisted of peripheral blood, obtained on day 0 of AZD1222 vaccination. This rearrangement joins TRBV28 to TRBJ1-5; D might be TRBD1 (5 bases). The sequence was collected from an adult in good health. CDR3 amino acids: CASSLRQLKRSQPQHF. The CDR3 DNA reads as TGTGCCAGCAGTTTACGACAGTTGAAGCGGAGTCAGCCCCAGCATTTT.